This passage covers 7 T cell receptor beta chains from one sample sequenced in a study of T cells of healthy individuals. TCRdb ran MiXCR on the 5' RACE reads and lists one entry per CDR3 protein. The sample contains approximately 100,000 distinct CDR3 sequences, 17% of which appear only once. All receptors come from a human donor in good health.

This clonotype appeared a few times. DNA of the CDR3: TGTGCCAGCAGTGAACAGGGCCGCCCGACCCAGTACTTC. This gives the protein CASSEQGRPTQYF. The chain has TRBV25-1 and TRBJ2-5, with a weak D call TRBD1 (5 bases). V lost 2 bases, J lost 7 bases, and 11 bases lay in between. CDR3 length: 13 amino acids. Germline V gene data show CDR1 as MGHDK and CDR2 as SYGVNS.

This clonotype has more than one count but fewer than ten. This chain uses TRBV18 with TRBJ1-4; D is unresolved. V lost 2 bases to trimming and J lost 5 bases, with 6 bases between them. Germline lookup yields CDR1 KGHSH and CDR2 LQKENI. This CDR3 has 13 residues. The DNA for the CDR3 is TGTGCCAGCTCACCAGGGAACAATGAAAAACTGTTTTTT. Translating gives CASSPGNNEKLFF.

The rearrangement uses TRBV19 and TRBJ2-3; 9 nucleotides align to TRBD1. Trimming at V came to 6 bases and at J to 2 bases, leaving 6 bases not matched to a gene. Per germline, CDR1 LNHDA and CDR2 SQIVND (reference sequence). This CDR3 has 15 amino acids. The CDR3 DNA sequence: TGTGCCAGTAGATCCGGGACAGGGTTCACAGATACGCAGTATTTT. This gives the protein CASRSGTGFTDTQYF.

The J gene is TRBJ2-5, the V gene TRBV6-6; D unclear. V was pared by 3 bases and J by 2 bases, with 7 bases between. CDR1 is MNHNY, CDR2 SVGAGI, per germline (reference sequence). This CDR3 comprises 13 residues. CDR3: CASSYLGQETQYF. The CDR3 nucleotides are TGTGCCAGCAGTTATTTAGGGCAAGAGACCCAGTACTTC.

This clonotype occurred many times. The genes are TRBV19 and TRBJ2-1; 9 bases agree with TRBD2. Germline V lookup: CDR1 LNHDA, CDR2 SQIVND (reference sequence). This CDR3 comprises 17 residues. V gave up 2 bases and J gave up 6 bases; unmatched junction bases: 11. The CDR3 nucleotides read TGTGCCAGTAGTATACTGGTTAAGCGGGGGGCGGGCAATGAGCAGTTCTTC. It specifies CASSILVKRGAGNEQFF.

The chain carries TRBV2 and TRBJ2-7, with D perhaps TRBD1 or TRBD2 (6 bases each). Per germline, CDR1 SNHLY and CDR2 FYNNEI. The CDR3 runs 12 residues. Trimming took 6 bases from V and 6 from J, leaving 12 bases between them. In DNA form, the CDR3 reads TGTGCCAGCAGGACCGAGGGGGGCGAGCAGTACTTC. Amino acid sequence: CASRTEGGEQYF. Looking up the rest from reference TRBV2 and TRBJ2-7 gives the full variable domain: EPEVTQTPSHQVTQMGQEVILRCVPISNHLYFYWYRQILGQKVEFLVSFYNNEISEKSEIFDDQFSVERPDGSNFTLKIRSTKLEDSAMYFCASRTEGGEQYFGPGTRLTVT.

V and J are TRBV5-1 and TRBJ2-7; TRBD1 agrees at 8 bases. Germline lookup yields CDR1 SGHRS and CDR2 YFSETQ. Trimming cost V 4 bases and J 0 bases; bases outside gene matches: 6. This CDR3 has 15 amino acids. Written as DNA, the CDR3 is TGCGCCAGCAGCCAACGACAGGGGATCTCCTACGAGCAGTACTTC. Protein sequence: CASSQRQGISYEQYF.